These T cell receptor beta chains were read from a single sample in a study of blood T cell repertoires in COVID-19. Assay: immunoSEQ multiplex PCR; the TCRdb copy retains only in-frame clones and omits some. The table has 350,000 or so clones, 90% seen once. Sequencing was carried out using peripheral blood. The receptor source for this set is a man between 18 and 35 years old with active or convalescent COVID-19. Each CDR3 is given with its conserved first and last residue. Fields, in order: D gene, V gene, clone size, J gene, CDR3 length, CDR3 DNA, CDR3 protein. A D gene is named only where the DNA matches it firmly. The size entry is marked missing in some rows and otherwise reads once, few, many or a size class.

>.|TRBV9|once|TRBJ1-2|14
TGTGCCAGCGCTGAGGGGGGGTTAGGCTATGGCTACACCTTC
CASAEGGLGYGYTF
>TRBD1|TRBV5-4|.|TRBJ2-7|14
TGTGCCAGCAGCGCCGACAGGGTTCAGAGCGAGCAGTACTTC
CASSADRVQSEQYF
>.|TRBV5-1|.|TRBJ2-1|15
TGCGCCAGCAGCTTTTACGGAGAGTCCTACAATGAGCAGTTCTTC
CASSFYGESYNEQFF
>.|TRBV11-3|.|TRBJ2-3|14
TGTGCCAGCAGCTCTCTAGGTAGCACAGATACGCAGTATTTT
CASSSLGSTDTQYF
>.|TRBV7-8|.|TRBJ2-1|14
TGTGCCAGCAGCTTCGGACTACTCAACAATGAGCAGTTCTTC
CASSFGLLNNEQFF
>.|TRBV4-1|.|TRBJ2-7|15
TGCGCCAGCAGCCAAGATCTTCACAGGGCTAACGAGCAGTACTTC
CASSQDLHRANEQYF
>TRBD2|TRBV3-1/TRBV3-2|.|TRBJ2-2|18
TGTGCCAGCAGCCGTCTGGGACTAGCGGGGACAAACACCGGGGAGCTGTTTTTT
CASSRLGLAGTNTGELFF
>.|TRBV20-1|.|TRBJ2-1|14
TGCAGTGCTAGTTTAGACAGGCGATACAATGAGCAGTTCTTC
CSASLDRRYNEQFF
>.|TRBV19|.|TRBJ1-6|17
TGTGCCAGTAGGGTCGCGGGGACGACACCGTATAATTCACCCCTCCACTTT
CASRVAGTTPYNSPLHF
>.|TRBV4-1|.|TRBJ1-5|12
TGCGCCTCTGGAAAGGGAGCCCAGCCCCAGCATTTT
CASGKGAQPQHF
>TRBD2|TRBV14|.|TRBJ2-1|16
TGTGCCAGCAGACCCGGACTAGCGGCCCTCTACAATGAGCAGTTCTTC
CASRPGLAALYNEQFF
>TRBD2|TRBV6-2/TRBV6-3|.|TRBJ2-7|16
TGTGCCAGCAGTCCAATTGAACTAGCGGGAGAGTACGAGCAGTACTTC
CASSPIELAGEYEQYF
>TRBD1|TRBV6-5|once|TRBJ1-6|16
TGTGCCAGCAGTTACGCGAGACAGGGAAGTCGGTCACCCCTCCACTTT
CASSYARQGSRSPLHF
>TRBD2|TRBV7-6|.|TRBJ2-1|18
TGTGCCAGCAGCTTAGACTCCGGGACTAGCGGGGGGTACAATGAGCAGTTCTTC
CASSLDSGTSGGYNEQFF
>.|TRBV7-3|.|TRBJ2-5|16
TGTGCCAGCAGCGGAATACCGGGGACAATCCAAGAGACCCAGTACTTC
CASSGIPGTIQETQYF
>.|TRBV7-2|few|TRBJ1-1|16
TGTGCCAGCAGCTTAGTTTTGCGACAGAAACACACTGAAGCTTTCTTT
CASSLVLRQKHTEAFF
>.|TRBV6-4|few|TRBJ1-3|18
TGTGCCAGCAGTGACACGTTCGGCGGGAGCGTCTCTGGAAACACCATATATTTT
CASSDTFGGSVSGNTIYF
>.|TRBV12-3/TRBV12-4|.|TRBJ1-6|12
TGTGCCACCCGGGAGGGCCATTCACCCCTCCACTTT
CATREGHSPLHF
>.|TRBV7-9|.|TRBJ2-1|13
TGTGCCAGCAGCCCTAGGTCCTACAATGAGCAGTTCTTC
CASSPRSYNEQFF
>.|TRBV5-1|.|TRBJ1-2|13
TGCGCCAGCAGCCGGGGTTACCGCTATGGCTACACCTTC
CASSRGYRYGYTF
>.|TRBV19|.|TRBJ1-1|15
TGTGCCAGTAGTGTGGACAGCCTTGCGAACACTGAAGCTTTCTTT
CASSVDSLANTEAFF
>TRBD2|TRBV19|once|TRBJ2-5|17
TGTGCCAGTAGTCTAGAGAGGACTAGCGGGGGACAAGAGACCCAGTACTTC
CASSLERTSGGQETQYF
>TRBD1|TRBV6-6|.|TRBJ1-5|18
TGTGCCAGCAGTCTTCGGGACAGGGCCCCATATAGCAATCAGCCCCAGCATTTT
CASSLRDRAPYSNQPQHF
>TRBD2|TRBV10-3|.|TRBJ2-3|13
TGTGCCATCAGCATCGCGGGAGGGGATACGCAGTATTTT
CAISIAGGDTQYF
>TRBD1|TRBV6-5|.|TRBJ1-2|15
TGTGCCAGCAGTTACTCCGCAGGGGGCGGCTATGGCTACACCTTC
CASSYSAGGGYGYTF
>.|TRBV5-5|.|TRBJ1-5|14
TGTGCCAGCAGCTTGTTGTATAGCAATCAGCCCCAGCATTTT
CASSLLYSNQPQHF
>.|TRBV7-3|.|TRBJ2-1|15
TGTGCCAGCAGCTCAGGGGGGAGCTCCTACAATGAGCAGTTCTTC
CASSSGGSSYNEQFF
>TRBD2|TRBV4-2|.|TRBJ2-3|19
TGTGCCAGCAGCCAATCGGCCGGGACTAGCGGGATTAGCACAGATACGCAGTATTTT
CASSQSAGTSGISTDTQYF
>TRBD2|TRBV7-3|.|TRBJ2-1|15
TGTGCCAGCAGCCCCGGGACTAGCGGGTCGGGTGAGCAGTTCTTC
CASSPGTSGSGEQFF
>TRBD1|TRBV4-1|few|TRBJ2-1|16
TGCGCCAGCAGCCAGGGGACAGGGAAAGGCTACAATGAGCAGTTCTTC
CASSQGTGKGYNEQFF
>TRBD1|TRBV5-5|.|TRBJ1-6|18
TGTGCCAGCAGCTTGGGACAGGGGGCGAGTTGGTATAATTCACCCCTCCACTTT
CASSLGQGASWYNSPLHF
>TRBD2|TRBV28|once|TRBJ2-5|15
TGTGCCAGCAGGGCTGAGCGGGGGGGACAAGAGACCCAGTACTTC
CASRAERGGQETQYF
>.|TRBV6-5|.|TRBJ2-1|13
TGTGCCAGCAAAGGGAGCTCCTACAATGAGCAGTTCTTC
CASKGSSYNEQFF
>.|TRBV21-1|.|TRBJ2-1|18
TGTGCCAGCAGCAAAGAAGGGGCGGGAGGGCATCCCTACAATGAGCAGTTCTTC
CASSKEGAGGHPYNEQFF
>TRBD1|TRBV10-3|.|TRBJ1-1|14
TGTGCCATCAACGGGGGACAGATGAACACTGAAGCTTTCTTT
CAINGGQMNTEAFF
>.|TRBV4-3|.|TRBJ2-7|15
TGCGCCAGCAGCCAAGGGCCCAGGGTGGACTACGAGCAGTACTTC
CASSQGPRVDYEQYF
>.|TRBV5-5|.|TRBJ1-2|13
TGTGCCAGCAGCTTGGTCGCCGGGGGAGGCTACACCTTC
CASSLVAGGGYTF
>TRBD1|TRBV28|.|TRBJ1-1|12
TGTGCCAGCAGTTTAGGGACAGGTGAAGCTTTCTTT
CASSLGTGEAFF
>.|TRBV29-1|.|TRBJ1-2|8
TGCAGCGTAACAGGCTACACCTTC
CSVTGYTF
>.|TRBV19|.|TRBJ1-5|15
TGTGCCAGTAGTATGACAGCCTATAGCAATCAGCCCCAGCATTTT
CASSMTAYSNQPQHF
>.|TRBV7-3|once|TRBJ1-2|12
TGTGCCAGCAGCTCACGGGGAGCCGATTACACCTTC
CASSSRGADYTF
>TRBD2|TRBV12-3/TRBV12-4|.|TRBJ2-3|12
TGTGCCAGCAGCCTCGGGACTAACGCGCAGTATTTT
CASSLGTNAQYF
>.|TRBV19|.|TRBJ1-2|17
TGTGCCAGTAGTATCCAAAGGGGGAGAGACAAGAACTATGGCTACACCTTC
CASSIQRGRDKNYGYTF
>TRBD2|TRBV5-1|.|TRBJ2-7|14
TGCGCCAGCAGCATTACCGGGACTAGCGTCGAGCAGTACTTC
CASSITGTSVEQYF
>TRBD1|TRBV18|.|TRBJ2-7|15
TGTGCCAGCTCCCCTGGGACAGGGAATACCTACGAGCAGTACTTC
CASSPGTGNTYEQYF
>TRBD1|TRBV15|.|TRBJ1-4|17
TGTGCCACCAGCAGGGGGGACAGGGGGCCGGATAATGAAAAACTGTTTTTT
CATSRGDRGPDNEKLFF
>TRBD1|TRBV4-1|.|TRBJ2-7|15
TGCGCCAGCAGCCAAGGTACAGGGGAAAGGCGGGAGCAGTACTTC
CASSQGTGERREQYF
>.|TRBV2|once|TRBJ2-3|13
TGTGCCAGCACACGGGAGAGGGCAGATACGCAGTATTTT
CASTRERADTQYF
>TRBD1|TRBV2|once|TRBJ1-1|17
TGTGCCAGCAGGGGAGGACAGGGCCCCTCGATGAACACTGAAGCTTTCTTT
CASRGGQGPSMNTEAFF
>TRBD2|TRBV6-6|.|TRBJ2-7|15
TGTGCCAGCAGTTTCTTCCCGGGACTAGGGTGGGAGCAGTACTTC
CASSFFPGLGWEQYF
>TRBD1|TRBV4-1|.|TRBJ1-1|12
TGCGCCAGCAGTTCGACAGGGAGTGAAGCTTTCTTT
CASSSTGSEAFF
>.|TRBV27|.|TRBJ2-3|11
TGTGCCAGCAGTTTTAGAGGTACGCAGTATTTT
CASSFRGTQYF
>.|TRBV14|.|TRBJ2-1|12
TGTGCCAGCAGCCGTTGGAGGGATGAGCAGTTCTTC
CASSRWRDEQFF
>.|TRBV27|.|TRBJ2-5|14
TGTGCCAGCAGTTTATCGCGTCTAAAAGAGACCCAGTACTTC
CASSLSRLKETQYF
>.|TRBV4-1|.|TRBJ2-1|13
TGCGCCAGCAGACACCCAGGGAACAATGAGCAGTTCTTC
CASRHPGNNEQFF